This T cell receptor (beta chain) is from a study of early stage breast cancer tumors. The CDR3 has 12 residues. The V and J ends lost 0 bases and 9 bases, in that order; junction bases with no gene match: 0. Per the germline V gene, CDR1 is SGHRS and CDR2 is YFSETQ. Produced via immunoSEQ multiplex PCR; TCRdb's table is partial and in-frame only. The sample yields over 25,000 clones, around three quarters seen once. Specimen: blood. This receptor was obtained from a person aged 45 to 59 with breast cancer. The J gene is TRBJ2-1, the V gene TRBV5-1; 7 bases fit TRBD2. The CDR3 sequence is CASSLAGGEQFF. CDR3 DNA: TGCGCCAGCAGCTTGGCGGGGGGTGAGCAGTTCTTC.